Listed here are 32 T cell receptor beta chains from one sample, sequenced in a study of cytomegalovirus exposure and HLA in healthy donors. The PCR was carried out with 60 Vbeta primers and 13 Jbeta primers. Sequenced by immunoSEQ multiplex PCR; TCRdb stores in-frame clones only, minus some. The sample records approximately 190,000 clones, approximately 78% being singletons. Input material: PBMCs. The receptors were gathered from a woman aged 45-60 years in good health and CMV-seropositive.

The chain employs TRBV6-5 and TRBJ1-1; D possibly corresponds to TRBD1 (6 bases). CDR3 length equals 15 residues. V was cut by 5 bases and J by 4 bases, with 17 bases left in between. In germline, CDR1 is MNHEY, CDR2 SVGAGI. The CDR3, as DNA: TGTGCCAGCAGTCCGACAACAGGGATCGGCACTGAAGCTTTCTTT. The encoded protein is CASSPTTGIGTEAFF.

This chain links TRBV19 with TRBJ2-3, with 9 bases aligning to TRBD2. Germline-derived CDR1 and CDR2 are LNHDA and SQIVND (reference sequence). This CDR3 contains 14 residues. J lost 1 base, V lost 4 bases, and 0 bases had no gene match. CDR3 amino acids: CASSSGGGTDTQYF. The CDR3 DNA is TGTGCCAGTAGTAGCGGGGGGGGCACAGATACGCAGTATTTT.

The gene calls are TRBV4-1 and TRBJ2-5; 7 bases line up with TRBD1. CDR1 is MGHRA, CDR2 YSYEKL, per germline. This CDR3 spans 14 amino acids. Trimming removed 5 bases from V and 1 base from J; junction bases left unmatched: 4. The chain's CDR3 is CASSSRTGQETQYF. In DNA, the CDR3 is TGCGCCAGCAGCTCCCGGACAGGCCAAGAGACCCAGTACTTC.

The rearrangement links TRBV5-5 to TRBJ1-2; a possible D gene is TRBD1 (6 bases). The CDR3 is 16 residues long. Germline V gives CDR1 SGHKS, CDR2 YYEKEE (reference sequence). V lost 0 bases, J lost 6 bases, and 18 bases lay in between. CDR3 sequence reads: CASSLDGQILPNGYTF. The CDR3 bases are TGTGCCAGCAGCTTGGATGGACAGATACTACCCAATGGCTACACCTTC.

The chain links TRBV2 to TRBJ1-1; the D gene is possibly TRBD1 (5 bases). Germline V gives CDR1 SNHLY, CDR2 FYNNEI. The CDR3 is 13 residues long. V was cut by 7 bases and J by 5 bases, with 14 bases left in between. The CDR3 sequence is CASTQGEGTEAFF. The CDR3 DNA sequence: TGTGCCAGCACCCAAGGGGAGGGTACTGAAGCTTTCTTT.

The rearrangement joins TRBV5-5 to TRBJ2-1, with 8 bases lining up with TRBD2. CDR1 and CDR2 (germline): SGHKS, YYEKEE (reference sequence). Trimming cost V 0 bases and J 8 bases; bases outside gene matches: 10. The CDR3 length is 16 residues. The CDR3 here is CASSLVGTGGQDEQFF. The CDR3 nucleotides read TGTGCCAGCAGCTTGGTAGGAACGGGGGGGCAGGATGAGCAGTTCTTC.

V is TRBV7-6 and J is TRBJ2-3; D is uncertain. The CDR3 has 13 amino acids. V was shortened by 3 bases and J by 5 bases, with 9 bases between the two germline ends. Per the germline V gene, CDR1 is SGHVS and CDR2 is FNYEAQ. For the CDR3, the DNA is TGTGCCAGCAGCTTCTATAGGAGAGATACGCAGTATTTT. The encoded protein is CASSFYRRDTQYF. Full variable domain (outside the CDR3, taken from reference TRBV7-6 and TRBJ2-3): GAGVSQSPRYKVTKRGQDVALRCDPISGHVSLYWYRQALGQGPEFLTYFNYEAQQDKSGLPNDRFSAERPEGSISTLTIQRTEQRDSAMYRCASSFYRRDTQYFGPGTRLTVL.

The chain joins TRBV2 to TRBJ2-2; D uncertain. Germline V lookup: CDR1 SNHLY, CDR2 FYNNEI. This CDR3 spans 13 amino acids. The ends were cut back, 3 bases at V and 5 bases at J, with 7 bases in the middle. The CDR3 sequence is CASSESLTGELFF. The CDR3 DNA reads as TGTGCCAGCAGTGAGTCATTGACCGGGGAGCTGTTTTTT.

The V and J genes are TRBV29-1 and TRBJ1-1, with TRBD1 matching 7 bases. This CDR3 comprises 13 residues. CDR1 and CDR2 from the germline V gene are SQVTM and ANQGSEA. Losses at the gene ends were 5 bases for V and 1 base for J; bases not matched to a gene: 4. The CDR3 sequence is CSVSGQTNTEAFF. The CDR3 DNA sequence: TGCAGCGTTTCGGGACAGACGAACACTGAAGCTTTCTTT. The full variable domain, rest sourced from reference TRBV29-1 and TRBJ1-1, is SAVISQKPSRDICQRGTSLTIQCQVDSQVTMMFWYRQQPGQSLTLIATANQGSEATYESGFVIDKFPISRPNLTFSTLTVSNMSPEDSSIYLCSVSGQTNTEAFFGQGTRLTVV.

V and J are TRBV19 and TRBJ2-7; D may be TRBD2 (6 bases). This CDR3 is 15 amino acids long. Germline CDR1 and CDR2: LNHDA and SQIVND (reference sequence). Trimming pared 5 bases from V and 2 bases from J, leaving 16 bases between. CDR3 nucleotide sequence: TGTGCCAGTAGTGTCACCGGGACTGTCCCCTACGAGCAGTACTTC. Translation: CASSVTGTVPYEQYF.

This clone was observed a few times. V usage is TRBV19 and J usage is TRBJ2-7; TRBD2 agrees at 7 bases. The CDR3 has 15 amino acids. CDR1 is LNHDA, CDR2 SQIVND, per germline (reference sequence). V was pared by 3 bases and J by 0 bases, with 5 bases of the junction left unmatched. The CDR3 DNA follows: TGTGCCAGTAGTATGTCGGTAGCGGGCTCCTACGAGCAGTACTTC. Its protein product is CASSMSVAGSYEQYF.

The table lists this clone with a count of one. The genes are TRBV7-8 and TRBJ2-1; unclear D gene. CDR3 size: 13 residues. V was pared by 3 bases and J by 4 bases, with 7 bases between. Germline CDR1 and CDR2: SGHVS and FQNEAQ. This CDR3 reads CASSLGAYNEQFF. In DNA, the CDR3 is TGTGCCAGCAGCTTGGGCGCTTACAATGAGCAGTTCTTC.

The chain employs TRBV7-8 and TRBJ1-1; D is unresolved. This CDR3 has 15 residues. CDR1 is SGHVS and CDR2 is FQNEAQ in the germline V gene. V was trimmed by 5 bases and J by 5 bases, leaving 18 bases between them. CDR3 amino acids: CASSRSREGWTEAFF. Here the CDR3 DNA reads TGTGCCAGCAGCCGCTCCCGGGAGGGATGGACTGAAGCTTTCTTT.

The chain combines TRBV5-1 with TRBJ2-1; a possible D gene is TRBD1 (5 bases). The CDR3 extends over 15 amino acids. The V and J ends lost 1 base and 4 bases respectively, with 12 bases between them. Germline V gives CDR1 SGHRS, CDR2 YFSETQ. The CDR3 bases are TGCGCCAGCAGCTTGCCCTCTACAGGTTACAATGAGCAGTTCTTC. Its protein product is CASSLPSTGYNEQFF.

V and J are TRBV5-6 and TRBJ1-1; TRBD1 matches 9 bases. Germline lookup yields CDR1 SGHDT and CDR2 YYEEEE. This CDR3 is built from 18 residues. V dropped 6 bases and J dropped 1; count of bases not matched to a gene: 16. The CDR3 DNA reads TGTGCCAGCACCAACCCTTCGTCCCGGGACAGGGCGAACACTGAAGCTTTCTTT. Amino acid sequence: CASTNPSSRDRANTEAFF.

This CDR3 reads CAISESDGRRGSGANVLTF. In DNA, the CDR3 is TGTGCCATCAGTGAGTCTGACGGACGACGGGGCTCTGGGGCCAACGTCCTGACTTTC. The V call is TRBV10-3, the J call TRBJ2-6; TRBD2 might be the D (5 bases). V dropped 0 bases and J dropped 0 bases, with 15 bases sitting between them. CDR1 and CDR2 (germline): ENHRY, SYGVKD. The CDR3 is 19 amino acids.

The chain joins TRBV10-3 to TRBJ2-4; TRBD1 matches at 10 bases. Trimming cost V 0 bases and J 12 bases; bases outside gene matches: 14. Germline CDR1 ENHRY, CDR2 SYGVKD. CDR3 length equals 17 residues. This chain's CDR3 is CAISESGPGQGHGSQYF. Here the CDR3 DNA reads TGTGCCATCAGTGAGTCGGGACCGGGACAGGGGCACGGCAGTCAGTACTTC.

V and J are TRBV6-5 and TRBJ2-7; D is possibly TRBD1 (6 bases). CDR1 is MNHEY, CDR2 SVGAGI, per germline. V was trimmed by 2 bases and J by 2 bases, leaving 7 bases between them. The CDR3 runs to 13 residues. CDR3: CASSYNRAYEQYF. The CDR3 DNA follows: TGTGCCAGCAGTTACAACAGGGCCTACGAGCAGTACTTC.

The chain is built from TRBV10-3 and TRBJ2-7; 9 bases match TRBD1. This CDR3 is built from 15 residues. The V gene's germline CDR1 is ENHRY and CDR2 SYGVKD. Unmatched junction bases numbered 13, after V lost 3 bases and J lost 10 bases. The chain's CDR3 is CAISDRGGDREFQYF. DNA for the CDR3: TGTGCCATCAGTGATCGGGGAGGGGACAGGGAATTTCAGTACTTC.

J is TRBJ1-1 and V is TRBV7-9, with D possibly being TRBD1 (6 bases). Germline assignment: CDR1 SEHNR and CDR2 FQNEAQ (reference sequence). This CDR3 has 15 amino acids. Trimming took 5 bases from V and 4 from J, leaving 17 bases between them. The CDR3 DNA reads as TGTGCCAGCAGCCCAGATGCGGGGGGGCGCACTGAAGCTTTCTTT. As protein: CASSPDAGGRTEAFF.

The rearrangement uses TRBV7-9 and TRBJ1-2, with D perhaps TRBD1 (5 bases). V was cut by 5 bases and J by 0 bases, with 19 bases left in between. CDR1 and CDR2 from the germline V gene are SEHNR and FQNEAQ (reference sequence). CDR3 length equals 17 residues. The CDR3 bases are TGTGCCAGCAGCATTACCGGGACGGGGGGGGCTAACTATGGCTACACCTTC. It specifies CASSITGTGGANYGYTF. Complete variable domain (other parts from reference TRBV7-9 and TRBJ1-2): DTGVSQNPRHKITKRGQNVTFRCDPISEHNRLYWYRQTLGQGPEFLTYFQNEAQLEKSRLLSDRFSAERPKGSFSTLEIQRTEQGDSAMYLCASSITGTGGANYGYTFGSGTRLTVV.

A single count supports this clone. CDR3 nucleotide sequence: TGTGCCAGCAGTCTTTCCCCCGGCTCTGGAAACACCATATATTTT. Amino acid sequence: CASSLSPGSGNTIYF. The chain employs TRBV6-5 and TRBJ1-3, with D unresolved. The CDR3 has 15 amino acids. Trimming removed 5 bases at V and 0 bases at J, with 11 bases between. CDR1 is MNHEY and CDR2 is SVGAGI in the germline V gene.

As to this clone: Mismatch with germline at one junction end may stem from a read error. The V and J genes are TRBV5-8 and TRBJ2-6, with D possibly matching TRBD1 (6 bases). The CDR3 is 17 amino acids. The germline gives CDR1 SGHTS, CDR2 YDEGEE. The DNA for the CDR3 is TGTGCCAGCAGTTCCGGACAGCACTACTCTGGGGCCAACGGCCTGACTTTC. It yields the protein CASSSGQHYSGANGLTF.

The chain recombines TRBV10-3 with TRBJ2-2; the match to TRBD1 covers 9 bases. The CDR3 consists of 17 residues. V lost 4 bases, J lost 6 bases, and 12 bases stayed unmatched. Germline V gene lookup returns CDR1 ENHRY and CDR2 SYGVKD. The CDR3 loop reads CAISVIFGTGNSGELFF. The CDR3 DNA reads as TGTGCCATCAGTGTCATCTTCGGGACAGGGAATTCCGGGGAGCTGTTTTTT.

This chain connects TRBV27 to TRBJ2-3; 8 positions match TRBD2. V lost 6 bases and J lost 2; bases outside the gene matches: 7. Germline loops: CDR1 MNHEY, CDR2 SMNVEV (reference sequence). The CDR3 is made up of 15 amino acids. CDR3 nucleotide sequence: TGTGCCAGCAGGCCTTGGCGGGAGGCCACAGATACGCAGTATTTT. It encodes CASRPWREATDTQYF.

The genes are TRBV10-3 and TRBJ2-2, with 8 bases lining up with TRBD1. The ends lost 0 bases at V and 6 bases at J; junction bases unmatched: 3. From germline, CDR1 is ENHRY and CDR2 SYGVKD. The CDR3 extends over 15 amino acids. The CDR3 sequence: CAISESGQGAGELFF. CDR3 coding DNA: TGTGCCATCAGTGAGTCTGGACAGGGTGCCGGGGAGCTGTTTTTT.

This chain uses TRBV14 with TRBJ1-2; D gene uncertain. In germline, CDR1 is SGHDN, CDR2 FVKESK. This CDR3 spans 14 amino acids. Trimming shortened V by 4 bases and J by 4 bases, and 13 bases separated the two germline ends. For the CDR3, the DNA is TGTGCCAGCAGCCGCCGGGATCGGGGCTATGGCTACACCTTC. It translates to CASSRRDRGYGYTF. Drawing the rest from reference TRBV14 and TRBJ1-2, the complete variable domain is EAGVTQFPSHSVIEKGQTVTLRCDPISGHDNLYWYRRVMGKEIKFLLHFVKESKQDESGMPNNRFLAERTGGTYSTLKVQPAELEDSGVYFCASSRRDRGYGYTFGSGTRLTVV.

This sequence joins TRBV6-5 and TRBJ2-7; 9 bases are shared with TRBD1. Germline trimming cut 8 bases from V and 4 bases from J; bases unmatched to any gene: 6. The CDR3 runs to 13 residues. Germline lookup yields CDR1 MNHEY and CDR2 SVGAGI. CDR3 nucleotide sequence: TGTGCCAGCGAACGCGGACAGGGGTACGAGCAGTACTTC. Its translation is CASERGQGYEQYF.

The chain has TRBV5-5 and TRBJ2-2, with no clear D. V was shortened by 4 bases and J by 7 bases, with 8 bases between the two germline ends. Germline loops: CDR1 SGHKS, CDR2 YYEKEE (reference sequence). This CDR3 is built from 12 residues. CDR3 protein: CASSQRVGELFF. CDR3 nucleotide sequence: TGTGCCAGCAGCCAACGGGTCGGGGAGCTGTTTTTT. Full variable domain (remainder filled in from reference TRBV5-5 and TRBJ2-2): DAGVTQSPTHLIKTRGQQVTLRCSPISGHKSVSWYQQVLGQGPQFIFQYYEKEERGRGNFPDRFSARQFPNYSSELNVNALLLGDSALYLCASSQRVGELFFGEGSRLTVL.

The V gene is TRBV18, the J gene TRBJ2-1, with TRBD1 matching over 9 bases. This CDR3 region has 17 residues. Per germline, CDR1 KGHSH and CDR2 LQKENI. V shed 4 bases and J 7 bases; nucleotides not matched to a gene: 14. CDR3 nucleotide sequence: TGTGCCAGCTCACGAAACACCCCGGGGACAGGGTTGAATGAGCAGTTCTTC. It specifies CASSRNTPGTGLNEQFF. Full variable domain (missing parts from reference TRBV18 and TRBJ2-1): NAGVMQNPRHLVRRRGQEARLRCSPMKGHSHVYWYRQLPEEGLKFMVYLQKENIIDESGMPKERFSAEFPKEGPSILRIQQVVRGDSAAYFCASSRNTPGTGLNEQFFGPGTRLTVL.

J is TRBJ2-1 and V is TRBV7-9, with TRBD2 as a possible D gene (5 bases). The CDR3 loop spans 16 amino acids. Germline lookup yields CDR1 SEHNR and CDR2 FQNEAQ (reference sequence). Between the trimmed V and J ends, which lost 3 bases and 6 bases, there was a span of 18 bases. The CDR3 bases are TGTGCCAGCAGCTTCAGCGGACCGAAGGCCTGCAATGAGCAGTTCTTC. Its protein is CASSFSGPKACNEQFF.

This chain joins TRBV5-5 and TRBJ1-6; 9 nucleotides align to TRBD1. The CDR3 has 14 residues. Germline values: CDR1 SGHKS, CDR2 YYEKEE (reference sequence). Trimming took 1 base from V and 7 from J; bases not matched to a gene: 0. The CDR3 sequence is CASSLTGGNSPLHF. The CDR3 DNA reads TGTGCCAGCAGCTTGACAGGGGGCAATTCACCCCTCCACTTT.